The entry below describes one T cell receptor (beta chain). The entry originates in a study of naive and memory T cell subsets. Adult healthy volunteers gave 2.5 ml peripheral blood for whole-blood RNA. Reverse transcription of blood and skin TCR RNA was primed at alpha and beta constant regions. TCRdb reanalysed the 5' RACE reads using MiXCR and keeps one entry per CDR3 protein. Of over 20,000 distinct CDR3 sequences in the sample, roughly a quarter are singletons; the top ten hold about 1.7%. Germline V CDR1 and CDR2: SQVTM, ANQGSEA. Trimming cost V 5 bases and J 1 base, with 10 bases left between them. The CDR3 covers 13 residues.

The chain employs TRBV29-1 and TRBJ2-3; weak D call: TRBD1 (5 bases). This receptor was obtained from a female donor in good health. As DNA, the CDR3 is TGCAGCGTTTCCCCCAGGGGCACAGATACGCAGTATTTT. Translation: CSVSPRGTDTQYF.